Following are 25 T cell receptor beta chains from one sample sequenced in a study of T cell changes during pregnancy in multiple sclerosis. The method was immunoSEQ multiplex PCR; TCRdb's version includes in-frame clones alone and lacks a portion of them. The table lists about 64,000 clones, 90% of them singletons. This material consisted of peripheral blood, taken in the third trimester of pregnancy. The source of these receptors is a female donor in good health, enrolled as a control in a pregnancy study.

The CDR3 nucleotides read TGTGCCAGCAGCGCGCAGGGGGACACTGAAGCTTTCTTT. Translation: CASSAQGDTEAFF. V and J are TRBV9 and TRBJ1-1; TRBD1 agrees at 7 bases. The germline V gene has CDR1 SGDLS and CDR2 YYNGEE. V lost 3 bases to trimming and J lost 3 bases; unmatched junction nucleotides: 2. The CDR3 runs to 13 residues.

The chain joins TRBV4-3 to TRBJ1-4, with D maybe TRBD1 (6 bases). Looked up from germline, CDR1 is LGHNA and CDR2 is YSLEER. The CDR3 runs 16 residues. Trimming took 0 bases from V and 8 from J, leaving 16 bases between them. CDR3 nucleotides: TGCGCCAGCAGCCAAGATCTTGGACAGACGAGCGAAAAACTGTTTTTT. Protein product: CASSQDLGQTSEKLFF.

The gene calls are TRBV7-2 and TRBJ2-4, with D possibly TRBD2 on 6 matching bases. CDR3 size: 15 residues. Germline CDR1 and CDR2: SGHTA and FQGNSA. V lost 1 base to trimming and J lost 8 bases, with 15 bases between them. The CDR3 DNA follows: TGTGCCAGCAGCTTAGTAGGCGGGATATCGGACATTCAGTACTTC. Translating it yields CASSLVGGISDIQYF.

This clone was detected only a few times. V usage is TRBV10-3 and J usage is TRBJ1-1; TRBD1 matches at 8 bases. J was trimmed by 5 bases and V by 10 bases; bases with no gene match: 9. The CDR3 runs to 13 residues. Germline CDR1 and CDR2: ENHRY and SYGVKD. DNA for the CDR3: TGTGCCACCACGTCAGGGGGCCGTACTGAAGCTTTCTTT. This translates into CATTSGGRTEAFF.

The rearrangement joins TRBV6-5 to TRBJ1-2; TRBD1 is a possible D gene (6 bases). Trimming shortened V by 2 bases and J by 4 bases, and 11 bases separated the two germline ends. The germline V gene encodes CDR1 MNHEY and CDR2 SVGAGI. CDR3 length: 14 amino acids. CDR3 in amino acids: CASSYLQGSYGYTF. The DNA for the CDR3 is TGTGCCAGCAGTTACCTACAGGGCTCCTATGGCTACACCTTC.

The chain couples TRBV5-8 to TRBJ1-5, with TRBD1 as a possible D gene (5 bases). Germline values: CDR1 SGHTS, CDR2 YDEGEE. Trimming left V 3 bases short and J 5 bases short, with 15 bases between. The CDR3 has 15 amino acids. The CDR3 nucleotides are TGTGCCAGCAGCTCGGTCGGGGGTGCGCATCAGCCCCAGCATTTT. Translating it yields CASSSVGGAHQPQHF. The whole variable domain, filled in from reference TRBV5-8 and TRBJ1-5, reads EAGVTQSPTHLIKTRGQQATLRCSPISGHTSVYWYQQALGLGLQFLLWYDEGEERNRGNFPPRFSGRQFPNYSSELNVNALELEDSALYLCASSSVGGAHQPQHFGDGTRLSIL.

Remarks on this clone: The same CDR3 can be traced to other DNA sequences in this sample. The chain uses TRBV18 and TRBJ2-5; D remains unclear. The CDR3 totals 11 residues. Germline V CDR1 and CDR2: KGHSH, LQKENI. V gave up 6 bases and J gave up 3 bases, with 5 bases separating them. For the CDR3, the DNA is TGTGCCAGCTCTCCCGAAGAGACCCAGTACTTC. It yields the protein CASSPEETQYF.

The gene calls are TRBV5-1 and TRBJ1-2, with 9 bases aligning to TRBD1. Germline lookup yields CDR1 SGHRS and CDR2 YFSETQ. The length of the CDR3 is 13 residues. With 4 bases clipped from V and 7 bases from J, the junction kept 5 bases outside the gene matches. CDR3 coding DNA: TGCGCCAGCAGCCGGGACAGGGTAGTTGGCTACACCTTC. Its translation: CASSRDRVVGYTF.

This clone came up once. The chain employs TRBV6-5 and TRBJ2-7; D possibly corresponds to TRBD1 (6 bases). Between the trimmed V and J ends, which lost 0 bases and 6 bases, there was a span of 12 bases. This CDR3 is built from 14 residues. CDR1 MNHEY and CDR2 SVGAGI come from the germline V gene. CDR3 loop: CASSYSLGAGEQYF. CDR3 nucleotides: TGTGCCAGCAGTTACTCGTTGGGGGCAGGCGAGCAGTACTTC.

The chain employs TRBV27 and TRBJ2-2; D perhaps matches TRBD1 (5 bases). CDR1 MNHEY and CDR2 SMNVEV come from the germline V gene (reference sequence). Trimming removed 7 bases at V and 5 bases at J, with 14 bases between. The CDR3 has 14 amino acids. The CDR3 sequence is CASTLGPLTGELFF. CDR3 in DNA: TGTGCCAGCACCCTGGGGCCTCTGACCGGGGAGCTGTTTTTT.

The chain couples TRBV7-2 to TRBJ2-6, with TRBD1 identical over 7 bases. V was pared by 5 bases and J by 4 bases, with 8 bases of the junction left unmatched. There are 16 residues in the CDR3. The germline V gene has CDR1 SGHTA and CDR2 FQGNSA. This chain's CDR3 is CASSPHRGSGANVLTF. The CDR3 DNA reads as TGTGCCAGCAGCCCTCACAGGGGTTCAGGGGCCAACGTCCTGACTTTC. Combining the CDR3 with reference TRBV7-2 and TRBJ2-6 gives the whole variable domain GAGVSQSPSNKVTEKGKDVELRCDPISGHTALYWYRQSLGQGLEFLIYFQGNSAPDKSGLPSDRFSAERTGGSVSTLTIQRTQQEDSAVYLCASSPHRGSGANVLTFGAGSRLTVL.

V gene TRBV25-1 combines with J gene TRBJ1-2; TRBD1 matches 9 bases. The CDR3 length is 16 residues. CDR1 and CDR2 from the germline V gene are MGHDK and SYGVNS. Germline trimming cut 3 bases from V and 1 base from J; bases unmatched to any gene: 6. The CDR3 DNA reads TGTGCCAGCAGTGACCCGGGACAGGGATTTAACTATGGCTACACCTTC. It specifies CASSDPGQGFNYGYTF.

The chain employs TRBV7-9 and TRBJ1-2, with 8 bases lining up with TRBD1. The V gene's germline CDR1 is SEHNR and CDR2 FQNEAQ (reference sequence). The CDR3 length is 14 residues. The V segment lost 3 bases and the J segment 4 bases; nucleotides outside the gene matches: 4. The CDR3 DNA reads as TGTGCCAGCAGCTTGGGACAGGAGATCTATGGCTACACCTTC. The encoded protein is CASSLGQEIYGYTF.

V is TRBV11-3 and J is TRBJ2-7, with D possibly matching TRBD1 (5 bases). Germline CDR1 SGHNT, CDR2 YENEEA. This CDR3 is built from 15 residues. V was shortened by 4 bases and J by 2 bases, with 15 bases between the two germline ends. CDR3 DNA sequence: TGTGCCAGCAGCTCCTTGACAGAAAAAGCCTACGAGCAGTACTTC. The encoded protein is CASSSLTEKAYEQYF.

This chain joins TRBV9 and TRBJ2-5; D might be TRBD2 (7 bases). The V gene's germline CDR1 is SGDLS and CDR2 YYNGEE. The CDR3 extends over 15 amino acids. The V end was cut by 4 bases, the J end by 4 bases, with 17 bases between. CDR3 amino acids: CASSPAGRGPETQYF. CDR3 bases: TGTGCCAGCAGCCCCGCCGGGCGGGGGCCAGAGACCCAGTACTTC. Full variable domain (missing parts from reference TRBV9 and TRBJ2-5): DSGVTQTPKHLITATGQRVTLRCSPRSGDLSVYWYQQSLDQGLQFLIQYYNGEERAKGNILERFSAQQFPDLHSELNLSSLELGDSALYFCASSPAGRGPETQYFGPGTRLLVL.

This clone has only one observation. The chain couples TRBV5-6 to TRBJ2-1, with 8 bases lining up with TRBD1. The CDR3 length is 14 residues. The trim removed 7 bases at V and 4 bases at J, leaving 7 bases unmatched. The germline gives CDR1 SGHDT, CDR2 YYEEEE. The chain's CDR3 is CASLEGQVYNEQFF. In DNA form, the CDR3 reads TGTGCCAGCCTCGAGGGACAGGTTTACAATGAGCAGTTCTTC.

The chain combines TRBV4-1 with TRBJ2-3; TRBD1 matches at 10 bases. This CDR3 contains 16 residues. Per the germline V gene, CDR1 is MGHRA and CDR2 is YSYEKL. The junction had 3 bases not matched to a gene; V was cut back by 2 bases and J by 1 base. The CDR3 here is CASSQPTGGGTDTQYF. For the CDR3, the DNA is TGCGCCAGCAGCCAACCGACAGGGGGCGGCACAGATACGCAGTATTTT.

The chain links TRBV7-9 to TRBJ1-1; no firm D call. This CDR3 comprises 17 residues. Germline V gives CDR1 SEHNR, CDR2 FQNEAQ (reference sequence). The germline V and J ends were trimmed by 5 bases and 1 base, with 20 bases remaining between them. The CDR3 bases are TGTGCCAGCAGCCCGGCCTTAGTCGGGGTTGGGAACACTGAAGCTTTCTTT. Encoded protein: CASSPALVGVGNTEAFF. The whole variable domain, remainder taken from reference TRBV7-9 and TRBJ1-1, is DTGVSQNPRHKITKRGQNVTFRCDPISEHNRLYWYRQTLGQGPEFLTYFQNEAQLEKSRLLSDRFSAERPKGSFSTLEIQRTEQGDSAMYLCASSPALVGVGNTEAFFGQGTRLTVV.

The chain couples TRBV6-1 to TRBJ2-7, with D maybe TRBD2 (7 bases). The CDR3 loop spans 14 amino acids. Germline values: CDR1 MNHNS, CDR2 SASEGT. Trimming took 4 bases from V and 3 from J, leaving 13 bases between them. CDR3 sequence: CASSGLGGVYEQYF. The CDR3 DNA sequence: TGTGCCAGCAGTGGACTAGGGGGGGTCTACGAGCAGTACTTC.

The rearrangement links TRBV2 to TRBJ2-5; possibly TRBD2 for D (6 bases). The CDR3 has 14 residues. Per germline, CDR1 SNHLY and CDR2 FYNNEI. Trimming stripped 4 bases from V and 7 bases from J, with 16 bases between. This CDR3 reads CASSGETRVGTQYF. Written as DNA, the CDR3 is TGTGCCAGCAGTGGAGAGACTAGGGTGGGGACCCAGTACTTC.

This sequence joins TRBV5-1 and TRBJ2-3, with 11 bases fitting TRBD2. CDR1 and CDR2 (germline): SGHRS, YFSETQ. This CDR3 has 18 residues. The V segment lost 2 bases and the J segment 1 base; nucleotides outside the gene matches: 9. The chain's CDR3 is CASSLRLAGQGRTDTQYF. The CDR3 coding sequence is TGCGCCAGCAGCTTAAGACTAGCGGGACAGGGACGCACAGATACGCAGTATTTT.

The CDR3 coding sequence is TGTGCCAGCAGCCAAGGGGGGGTAGGAGGGGATGGCTACACCTTC. This sequence encodes CASSQGGVGGDGYTF. V usage is TRBV4-2 and J usage is TRBJ1-2, with a possible D match to TRBD1 (5 bases). The V end lost 1 base, the J end lost 6 bases, and 15 bases lay between the germline ends. This CDR3 region has 15 residues. The germline V gene has CDR1 LGHNA and CDR2 YNFKEQ.

V usage is TRBV7-2 and J usage is TRBJ2-2, with D possibly being TRBD2 (6 bases). Germline V gene lookup returns CDR1 SGHTA and CDR2 FQGNSA. Trimming left V 5 bases short and J 4 bases short, with 11 bases between. The CDR3 sequence is 14 residues long. The CDR3 loop is CASSPRLVTGELFF. CDR3 DNA sequence: TGTGCCAGCAGCCCCAGACTAGTCACCGGGGAGCTGTTTTTT.

V and J are TRBV15 and TRBJ2-7; TRBD2 might be the D (6 bases). CDR3 length: 14 residues. Germline V gene lookup returns CDR1 LNHNV and CDR2 YYDKDF (reference sequence). V was shortened by 1 base and J by 3 bases, with 10 bases between the two germline ends. The CDR3, as DNA: TGTGCCACCAGCAGAGGGGACTCCCTCTACGAGCAGTACTTC. It is translated as CATSRGDSLYEQYF.

The rearrangement uses TRBV25-1 and TRBJ1-6, with 10 bases fitting TRBD1. Germline trimming cut 3 bases from V and 10 bases from J; bases unmatched to any gene: 6. Germline V gene data show CDR1 as MGHDK and CDR2 as SYGVNS. The CDR3 extends over 15 amino acids. CDR3: CASSEPDRGQSPLHF. CDR3 bases: TGTGCCAGCAGTGAGCCTGACAGGGGGCAATCACCCCTCCACTTT.